This is a list of T cell receptor beta chains from one sample in a study of blood T cell repertoires in COVID-19. The data were produced by immunoSEQ multiplex PCR, yet TCRdb's version contains in-frame clones alone and is incomplete. The table lists approximately 63,000 clones, roughly nine tenths of them singletons, with about a sixth in the top ten. Sequencing was carried out using peripheral blood. The receptors here all came from an older woman with COVID-19, enrolled during active disease. Each CDR3 is given with its conserved first and last residue. Each record gives: J gene, D gene, V gene, CDR3 protein, CDR3 DNA. D genes are given only for firm matches.

TRBJ1-5 . TRBV5-1 CASSPAGNQPQHF TGCGCCAGCAGCCCTGCGGGTAATCAGCCCCAGCATTTT
TRBJ1-5 . TRBV21-1 CASSKSPGTAVNQPQHF TGTGCCAGCAGCAAATCACCGGGTACTGCCGTAAATCAGCCCCAGCATTTT
TRBJ2-5 . TRBV15 CATSRVGDGETQYF TGTGCCACCAGCAGAGTAGGAGACGGGGAGACCCAGTACTTC
TRBJ2-2 . TRBV30 CAWSLYPSFANGELFF TGTGCCTGGAGTCTTTATCCCTCCTTCGCGAACGGGGAGCTGTTTTTT
TRBJ2-6 . TRBV6-4 CASSDTRSGANVLTF TGTGCCAGCAGTGACACACGCTCTGGGGCCAACGTCCTGACTTTC
TRBJ1-1 . TRBV10-2 CASRITGNTEAFF TGCGCCAGCCGAATTACAGGGAACACTGAAGCTTTCTTT
TRBJ1-1 . TRBV18 CASSPFGQGNTEAFF TGTGCCAGCTCACCGTTTGGGCAGGGCAACACTGAAGCTTTCTTT
TRBJ2-3 TRBD2 TRBV3-1/TRBV3-2 CASSRRTTGATSGRYTDTQYF TGTGCCAGCAGCCGCCGAACCACAGGGGCGACTAGCGGGAGGTACACAGATACGCAGTATTTT
TRBJ2-7 TRBD1 TRBV9 CASSWPGQASYEQYF TGTGCCAGCAGTTGGCCGGGACAGGCTTCCTACGAGCAGTACTTC
TRBJ1-2 TRBD1 TRBV3-1/TRBV3-2 CASSPAGTGYGYTF TGTGCCAGCAGCCCGGCCGGGACAGGCTATGGCTACACCTTC
TRBJ2-1 TRBD1 TRBV4-1 CASSPQGVGQEGSYNEQFF TGCGCCAGCAGCCCGCAGGGGGTTGGACAGGAAGGCTCCTACAATGAGCAGTTCTTC
TRBJ2-3 . TRBV5-1 CASSLAAGGTDTQYF TGCGCCAGCAGCTTGGCGGCGGGTGGCACAGATACGCAGTATTTT
TRBJ2-1 TRBD2 TRBV25-1 CASSVAGLARGEQFF TGTGCCAGCAGTGTAGCGGGACTAGCGAGGGGTGAGCAGTTCTTC
TRBJ1-2 TRBD1 TRBV20-1 CSASSTGRSYGYTF TGCAGTGCTAGTTCGACAGGGAGAAGCTATGGCTACACCTTC
TRBJ2-3 . TRBV9 CASSVGPPDTQYF TGTGCCAGCAGCGTAGGGCCTCCAGATACGCAGTATTTT
TRBJ1-1 . TRBV10-3 CAISREMGTEAFF TGTGCCATCAGTAGGGAGATGGGCACTGAAGCTTTCTTT
TRBJ1-6 . TRBV5-1 CASSLAEGSFNSPLHF TGCGCCAGCAGCTTGGCCGAAGGGAGCTTTAATTCACCCCTCCACTTT
TRBJ1-2 . TRBV7-8 CASSLGSPGGYGYTF TGTGCCAGCAGCTTGGGGTCACCAGGAGGCTATGGCTACACCTTC